This T cell receptor beta chain was retrieved from a study of T cell repertoires in cytomegalovirus infection. Overall study context: Shared public TCR beta signatures pointed to both CMV infection and a matching HLA type.

V lost 0 bases, J lost 0 bases, and 15 bases lay in between. Per germline, CDR1 SQVTM and CDR2 ANQGSEA. CDR3 length: 17 residues. On this clonotype itself: Its antigen is as yet unknown.

MiXCR, run by TCRdb on the reads, gives a single entry per CDR3 protein. The sample includes approximately 76,000 distinct CDR3 sequences, 35% to 45% of them seen just once. The chain combines TRBV29-1 with TRBJ1-3; D remains unclear. This material consisted of CD8+ T cells from cultured PBMCs, taken from culture after CMV antigen stimulation. The sequence derives from a human donor in good health (CMV status not recorded). Some clones in this sample may be carry-over from other donors' samples. DNA of the CDR3: TGCAGCGTTGAAGACTCCCCCTCGGGGAGCTCTGGAAACACCATATATTTT. Encoded protein: CSVEDSPSGSSGNTIYF. Drawing the rest from reference TRBV29-1 and TRBJ1-3, the complete variable domain is SAVISQKPSRDICQRGTSLTIQCQVDSQVTMMFWYRQQPGQSLTLIATANQGSEATYESGFVIDKFPISRPNLTFSTLTVSNMSPEDSSIYLCSVEDSPSGSSGNTIYFGEGSWLTVV.